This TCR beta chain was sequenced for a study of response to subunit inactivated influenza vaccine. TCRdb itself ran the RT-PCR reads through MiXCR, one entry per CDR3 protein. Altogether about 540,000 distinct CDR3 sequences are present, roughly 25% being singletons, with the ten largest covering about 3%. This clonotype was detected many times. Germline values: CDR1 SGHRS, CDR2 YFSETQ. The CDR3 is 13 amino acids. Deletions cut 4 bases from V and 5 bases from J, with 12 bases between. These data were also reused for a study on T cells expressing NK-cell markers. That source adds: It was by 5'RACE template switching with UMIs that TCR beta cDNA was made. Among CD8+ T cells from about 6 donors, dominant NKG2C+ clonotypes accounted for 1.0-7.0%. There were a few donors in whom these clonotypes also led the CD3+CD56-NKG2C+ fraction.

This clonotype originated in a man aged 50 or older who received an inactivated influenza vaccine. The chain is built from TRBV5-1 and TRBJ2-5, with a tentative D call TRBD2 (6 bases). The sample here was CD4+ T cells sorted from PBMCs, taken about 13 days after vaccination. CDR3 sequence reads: CASSASDGETQYF. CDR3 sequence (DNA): TGCGCCAGCAGCGCTAGCGACGGGGAGACCCAGTACTTC.